This TCR beta chain was documented in a study of blood T cell repertoires in COVID-19 (dated by TCRdb to about 2020). Regarding the study in general: Samples covering the acute and convalescent phases of COVID-19 were provided by collaborators in the United States, Italy and Spain. The material from the prospective study consisted of cDNA or gDNA derived from T cells, B-cell-depleted T cells, or PBMCs. Subjects who had been exposed to COVID-19, were actively infected with it, or had recovered from it provided the deeply sampled blood TCRbeta repertoires that made up the dataset. The repertoires were released in a freely available public database meant as a resource for research on the immune response to SARS-CoV-2. Samples came from the ongoing ImmuneRACE study (first 160 participants) plus 1,254 subjects from 6 global collaborators. The sample metadata nearly always contained a de-identified subject ID, COVID-19 status, age in years and sex. Where available, HLA class I and class II types were obtained from metadata supplied by the sample provider rather than from assay-based typing. Study-wide conclusions, independent of this receptor: The quantity of clinical and demographic metadata differed by source and by participant and was supplied without curation.

Each collaborating institution followed its own protocols to collect whole blood in K2EDTA tubes. For TCRbeta analysis, collaborators shipped samples in one of three forms: frozen whole blood, isolated PBMCs, or DNA extracted from either of those sample types. In the case of this clone: This receptor's antigen is unknown. No base qualities exist here, and no much larger clone lies one base off it.

The CDR1 and CDR2 encoded by the germline V gene are SGHTS and YDEGEE. Trimming takes 0 bases off V and 4 bases off J; junction bases not matched to a gene: 6. The CDR3 runs 15 residues from the cysteine to the phenylalanine. The CDR3 DNA has 45 bases and is translated from base 1. TCRbeta CDR3 regions were amplified from genomic DNA by means of the immunoSEQ Assay, a bias-controlled multiplex PCR. Per the authors' processing: Within the assay, amplification of reference gene primers was used to estimate how many nucleated cells each sample contained. To quantify the absolute abundance of each unique TCRbeta CDR3 rearrangement, sequence reads were collapsed and filtered. For each sample, productive Simpson clonality was calculated as the square root of Simpson's diversity index over productive rearrangements. TCRdb stores this immuneACCESS table with in-frame sequences only. Part of the clones is absent; in the studies checked, under half of the shortfall reflects unresolved V genes, and no reason is known for the rest. D and trimming were read from the DNA, whereas the V and J calls and clone size are those reported in that table. The sample data list about 94,000 clones, and about 90% of these were observed just once. The ten most abundant clones make up approximately 7% of the sample.

Here the chain combines TRBV5-8 and TRBJ1-2; 7 central bases correspond to TRBD1. Sequenced sample: peripheral blood. This clonotype was obtained from a human donor with acute or convalescent COVID-19. The donor label of this sample is uncertain. The nucleotide sequence is given as TGTGCCAGCAGCTTGGCCTACAGGGGTCTCTATGGCTACACCTTC. Its protein is CASSLAYRGLYGYTF.